This TCR beta chain was documented in a study of molecular identifiers for immune sequencing clone quantification. Study-level points and caveats: Clones that exceeded 20 RNA copies held over 98% of effector molecules, yet under 1% in naive cells.

TCRdb re-analysed the PCR reads in MiXCR, keeping a single row per CDR3 protein. The table lists about 640,000 distinct CDR3 sequences, just under 20% of them singletons. This clonotype was seen ten or more times. Its antigen remains unknown. Germline V CDR1 and CDR2: MNHNY, SVGAGI (reference sequence). This CDR3 comprises 15 residues. The V end lost 2 bases, the J end lost 2 bases, and 12 bases lay between the germline ends. This rearrangement joins TRBV6-6 to TRBJ1-2; the D is unclear. Sequencing was done on a sample of naive CD8+ T cells from blood, with Jurkat cell RNA spiked in. Regarding subset: FACS-sorted CD8+CD4-CCR7+CD45RA+ naive T cells. The sequence derives from a human donor in good health. Some libraries in this study had Jurkat cell RNA spiked in. Here the CDR3 reads CASSYIVGRNYGYTF. In DNA, the CDR3 is TGTGCCAGCAGTTACATAGTTGGGAGGAACTATGGCTACACCTTC.